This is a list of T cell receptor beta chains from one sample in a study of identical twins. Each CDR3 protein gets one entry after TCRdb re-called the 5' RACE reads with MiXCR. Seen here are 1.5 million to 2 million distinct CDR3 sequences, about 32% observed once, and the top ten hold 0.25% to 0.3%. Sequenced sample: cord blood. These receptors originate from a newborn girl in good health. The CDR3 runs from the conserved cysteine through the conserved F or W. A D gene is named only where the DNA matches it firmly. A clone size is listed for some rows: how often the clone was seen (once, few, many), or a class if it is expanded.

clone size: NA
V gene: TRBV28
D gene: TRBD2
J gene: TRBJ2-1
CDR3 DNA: TGTGCCAGCGGGACTAGCGGGAGAACCTACAATGAGCAGTTCTTC
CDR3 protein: CASGTSGRTYNEQFF

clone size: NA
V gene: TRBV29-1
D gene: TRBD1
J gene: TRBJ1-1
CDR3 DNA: TGCAGCGTAGCTTTGTACAGGGGGCTAAATTGGAACACTGAAGCTTTCTTT
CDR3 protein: CSVALYRGLNWNTEAFF

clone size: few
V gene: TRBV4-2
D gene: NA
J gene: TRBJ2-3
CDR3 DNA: TGTGCCAGCAGCCAAGATCGCGGGATGAGCACAGATACGCAGTATTTT
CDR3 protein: CASSQDRGMSTDTQYF

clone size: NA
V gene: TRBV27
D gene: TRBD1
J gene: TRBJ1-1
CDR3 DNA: TGTGCCAGCAGTCTCCATCGACAGGGGTCCACTGAAGCTTTCTTT
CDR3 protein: CASSLHRQGSTEAFF

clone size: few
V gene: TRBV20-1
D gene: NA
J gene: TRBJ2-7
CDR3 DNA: TGCAGTGCTACGAAAGGGTACTTATACAATGAGCAGTACTTC
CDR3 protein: CSATKGYLYNEQYF

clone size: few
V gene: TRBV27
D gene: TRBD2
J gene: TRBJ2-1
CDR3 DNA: TGTGCCAGCAGTCCGACTAGCGGGATAGCCAATGAGCAGTTCTTC
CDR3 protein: CASSPTSGIANEQFF

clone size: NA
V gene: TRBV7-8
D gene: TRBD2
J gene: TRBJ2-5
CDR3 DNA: TGTGCCAGCAGCCCTCTGGGGACTAGCGTCATAAATGAGCAGTACTTC
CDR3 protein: CASSPLGTSVINEQYF

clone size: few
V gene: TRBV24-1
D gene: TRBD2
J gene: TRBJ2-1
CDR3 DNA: TGTGCCACCAGTGATCCATCTAGCGGGGGGCACAATGAGCAGTTCTTC
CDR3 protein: CATSDPSSGGHNEQFF

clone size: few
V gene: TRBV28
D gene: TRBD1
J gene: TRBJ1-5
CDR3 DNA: TGTGCCAGCAGTCCCCGGACAGGGAAAAGCAATCAGCCCCAGCATTTT
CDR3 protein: CASSPRTGKSNQPQHF

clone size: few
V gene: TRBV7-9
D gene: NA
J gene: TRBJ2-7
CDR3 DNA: TGTGCCAGCAGCTTAGTGGATAGCGAGCAGTACTTC
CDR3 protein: CASSLVDSEQYF

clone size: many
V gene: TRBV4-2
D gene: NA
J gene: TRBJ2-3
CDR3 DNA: TGTGCCAGCAGCCAAGTCAGTAGGTGGACAGATACGCAGTATTTT
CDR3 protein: CASSQVSRWTDTQYF

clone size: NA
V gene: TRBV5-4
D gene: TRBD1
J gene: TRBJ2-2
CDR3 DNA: TGTGCCAGCAGCCGGGACAGGGGGCAAAGCGGGGAGCTGTTTTTT
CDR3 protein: CASSRDRGQSGELFF

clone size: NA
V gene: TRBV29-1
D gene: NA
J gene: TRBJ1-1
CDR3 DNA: TGCAGCGTTGCGACAGGGAACACTGAAGCTTTCTTT
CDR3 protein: CSVATGNTEAFF

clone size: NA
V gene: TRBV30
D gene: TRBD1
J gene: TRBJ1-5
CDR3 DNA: TGTGCCTGGAGTTACAGGGGTGGGCAGCCCCAGCATTTT
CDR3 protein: CAWSYRGGQPQHF

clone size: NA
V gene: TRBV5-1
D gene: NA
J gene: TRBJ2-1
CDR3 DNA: TGCGCCAGCAGCTGGGGTGGGGAATACAATGAGCAGTTCTTC
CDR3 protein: CASSWGGEYNEQFF

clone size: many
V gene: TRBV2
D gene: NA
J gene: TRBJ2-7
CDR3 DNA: TGTGCCAGCAGGGCACTAGACTACGAGCAGTACTTC
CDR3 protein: CASRALDYEQYF

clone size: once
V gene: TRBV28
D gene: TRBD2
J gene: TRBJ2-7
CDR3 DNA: TGTGCCAGCAGTTTATCTTCCTGGAGGGCTAGCGGCTACTCCTACGAGCAGTACTTC
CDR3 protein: CASSLSSWRASGYSYEQYF

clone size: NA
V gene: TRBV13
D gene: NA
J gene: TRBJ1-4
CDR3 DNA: TGTGCCAGCAGCTCAGGGCGGAAGGGACAAGAAAAACTGTTTTTT
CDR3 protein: CASSSGRKGQEKLFF

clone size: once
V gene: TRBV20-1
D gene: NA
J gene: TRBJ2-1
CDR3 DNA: TGCAGCCCCTTCCCACTGTGCTCCTACAATGAGCAGTTCTTC
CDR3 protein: CSPFPLCSYNEQFF

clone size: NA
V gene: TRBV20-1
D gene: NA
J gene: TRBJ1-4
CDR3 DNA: TGCAGTGCTAGAGCGGGGCGCGGGGAAAAACTGTTTTTT
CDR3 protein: CSARAGRGEKLFF

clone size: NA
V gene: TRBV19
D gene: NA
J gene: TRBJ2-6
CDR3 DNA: TGTGCCAGTAGTATTGGGCGGATCTCTGGGGCCAACGTCCTGACTTTC
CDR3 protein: CASSIGRISGANVLTF

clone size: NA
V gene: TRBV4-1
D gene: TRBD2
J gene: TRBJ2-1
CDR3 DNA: TGCGCCAGCTTGACTAGCGGGGAGTACAATGAGCAGTTCTTC
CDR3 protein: CASLTSGEYNEQFF

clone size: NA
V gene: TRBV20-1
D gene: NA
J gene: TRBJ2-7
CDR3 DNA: TGCAGTGCTAAAGTTCGGGGTTGGTCCTACGAGCAGTACTTC
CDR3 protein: CSAKVRGWSYEQYF

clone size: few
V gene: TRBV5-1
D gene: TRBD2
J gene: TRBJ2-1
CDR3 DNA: TGCGCCAGCAGCTTGGCTAGCGGGGGGGTTTACAATGAGCAGTTCTTC
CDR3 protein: CASSLASGGVYNEQFF

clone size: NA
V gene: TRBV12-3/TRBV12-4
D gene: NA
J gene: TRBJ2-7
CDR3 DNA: TGTGCCAGCAGCCAACACGGACACTCCTACGAGCAGTACTTC
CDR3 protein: CASSQHGHSYEQYF

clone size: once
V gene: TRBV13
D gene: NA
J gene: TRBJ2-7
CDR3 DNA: TGTGCCAGCAGCTTAGCCCCAAGGGCCAGCTCCTACGAGCAGTACTTC
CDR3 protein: CASSLAPRASSYEQYF

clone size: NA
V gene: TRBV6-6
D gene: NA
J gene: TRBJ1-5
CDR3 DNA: TGTGCCAGCAGTTACGGCAACCTCAATCAGCCCCAGCATTTT
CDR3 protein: CASSYGNLNQPQHF

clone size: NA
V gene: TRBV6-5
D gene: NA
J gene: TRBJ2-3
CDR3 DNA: TGTGCCAGCACCCGTAGGTGGAAACTATGGACAGATACGCAGTATTTT
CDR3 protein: CASTRRWKLWTDTQYF

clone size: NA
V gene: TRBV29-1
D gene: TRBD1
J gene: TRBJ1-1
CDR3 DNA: TGCAGCGTCCCCGGGACAGTGAACACTGAAGCTTTCTTT
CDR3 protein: CSVPGTVNTEAFF

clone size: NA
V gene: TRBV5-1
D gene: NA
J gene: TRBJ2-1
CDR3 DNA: TGCGCCAGCAGCTTACTAGCTCCCGATGTGCAGTTCTTC
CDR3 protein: CASSLLAPDVQFF

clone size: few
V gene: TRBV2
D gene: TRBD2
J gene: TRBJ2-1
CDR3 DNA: TGTGCCAGCATCCCTAGCGGGGCTTACTCCTACAATGAGCAGTTCTTC
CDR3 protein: CASIPSGAYSYNEQFF

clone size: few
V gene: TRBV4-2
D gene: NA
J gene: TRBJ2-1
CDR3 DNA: TGTGCCAGCAGCCAAGGCGTAGGGCCATTGTACAATGAGCAGTTCTTC
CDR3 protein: CASSQGVGPLYNEQFF

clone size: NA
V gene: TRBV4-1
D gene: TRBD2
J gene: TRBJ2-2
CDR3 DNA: TGCGCCAGCAGCCAAGACCCGGGACTAGCGTGGGACACCGGGGAGCTGTTTTTT
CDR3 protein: CASSQDPGLAWDTGELFF

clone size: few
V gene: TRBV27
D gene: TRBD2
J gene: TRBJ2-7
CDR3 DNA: TGTGCCAGCAGTCGGGAGGACTCCTACGAGCAGTACTTC
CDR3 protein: CASSREDSYEQYF

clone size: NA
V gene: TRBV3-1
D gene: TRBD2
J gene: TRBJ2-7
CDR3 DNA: TGTGCCAGCAGCTCAGGACTAGGTCCCTTCGAGCAGTACTTC
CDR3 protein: CASSSGLGPFEQYF

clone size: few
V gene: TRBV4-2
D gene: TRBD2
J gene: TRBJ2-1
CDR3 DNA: TGTGCCAGCAGCCTAACTAGCGGGAGTAGGCGCTCCTACAATGAGCAGTTCTTC
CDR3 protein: CASSLTSGSRRSYNEQFF

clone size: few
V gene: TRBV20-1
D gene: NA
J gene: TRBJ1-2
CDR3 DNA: TGCAGTGCTACCTGGGAGAACTATGGCTACACCTTC
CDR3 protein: CSATWENYGYTF

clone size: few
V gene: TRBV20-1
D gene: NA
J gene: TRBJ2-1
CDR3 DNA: TGCAGTGCTAGAGGACCCCTTCGTCTATGGTTAGCGGAACTCTCCTACAATGAGCAGTTCTTC
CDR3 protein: CSARGPLRLWLAELSYNEQFF

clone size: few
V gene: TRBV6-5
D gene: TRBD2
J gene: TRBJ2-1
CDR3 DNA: TGTGCCAGCAGTTACGGGACTAGGTTCAATGAGCAGTTCTTC
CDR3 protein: CASSYGTRFNEQFF

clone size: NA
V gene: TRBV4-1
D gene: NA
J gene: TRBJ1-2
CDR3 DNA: TGCGCCAGCAGCCAAGTCTGGCGGCGGAGTATGGCAGATAACTATGGCTACACCTTC
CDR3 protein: CASSQVWRRSMADNYGYTF

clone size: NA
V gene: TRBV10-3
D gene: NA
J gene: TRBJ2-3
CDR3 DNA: TGTGCCATCAGTGAGTCCCAGGGATCAGATACGCAGTATTTT
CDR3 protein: CAISESQGSDTQYF

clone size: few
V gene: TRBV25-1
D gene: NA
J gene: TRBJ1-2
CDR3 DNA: TGTGCCAGCAGTGATTCGTCTCAGGGGTATGGCTACACCTTC
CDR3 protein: CASSDSSQGYGYTF

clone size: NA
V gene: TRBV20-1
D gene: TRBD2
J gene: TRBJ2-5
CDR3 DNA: TGCAGTGCTTGCCGCGGACTAGCGGGTTACAATGAGCAGTACTTC
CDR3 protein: CSACRGLAGYNEQYF

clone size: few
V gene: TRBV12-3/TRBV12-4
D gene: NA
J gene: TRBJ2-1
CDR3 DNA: TGTGCCAGCAGTTTAATCGCGAGAGCTCGAACCAGCTCCTACAATGAGCAGTTCTTC
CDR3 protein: CASSLIARARTSSYNEQFF

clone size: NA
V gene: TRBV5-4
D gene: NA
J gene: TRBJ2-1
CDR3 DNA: TGTGCCAGCAGCTTGGGTTGGTTGGGGGTTTACAATGAGCAGTTCTTC
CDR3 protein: CASSLGWLGVYNEQFF

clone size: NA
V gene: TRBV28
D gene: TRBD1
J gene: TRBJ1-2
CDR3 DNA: TGTGCCAGCAGACCCCCCACAGGGGCCCGTTATGGCTACACCTTC
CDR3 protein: CASRPPTGARYGYTF